A single sample is the source of the 14 T cell receptor beta chains below, sequenced in a study of cytomegalovirus exposure and HLA in healthy donors. Profiled with immunoSEQ multiplex PCR; TCRdb holds only in-frame clones, not every one. The sample yields around 80,000 clones, approximately 96% seen once. The material sequenced was PBMCs. These receptors were obtained from a woman in her late teens or twenties in good health and CMV-seronegative.

V gene TRBV27 combines with J gene TRBJ2-7, with TRBD2 as a possible D gene (5 bases). CDR3 length: 17 residues. The germline V and J ends were trimmed by 2 bases and 2 bases, with 19 bases remaining between them. Per the germline V gene, CDR1 is MNHEY and CDR2 is SMNVEV (reference sequence). The CDR3 is CASSLQSRVAQAYEQYF. The CDR3 DNA is TGTGCCAGCAGTTTACAATCCCGTGTAGCGCAAGCCTACGAGCAGTACTTC.

The chain joins TRBV15 to TRBJ2-2, with 9 bases aligning to TRBD2. CDR1 and CDR2 from the germline V gene are LNHNV and YYDKDF (reference sequence). The CDR3 extends over 20 amino acids. V lost 0 bases and J lost 4; bases outside the gene matches: 15. The CDR3 coding sequence is TGTGCCACCAGCAGAGATCGAGATTTCGGGCGGGAGGGCCGCACCGGGGAGCTGTTTTTT. Its protein is CATSRDRDFGREGRTGELFF.

This chain joins TRBV19 and TRBJ2-5, with 7 bases lining up with TRBD1. J was trimmed by 3 bases and V by 3 bases; bases with no gene match: 7. Germline lookup yields CDR1 LNHDA and CDR2 SQIVND (reference sequence). This CDR3 contains 15 residues. In DNA, the CDR3 is TGTGCCAGTAGTATCCGATTGGACAGGAAAGAGACCCAGTACTTC. Translated: CASSIRLDRKETQYF.

The chain joins TRBV7-6 to TRBJ1-6; TRBD1 might be the D (5 bases). The length of the CDR3 is 16 residues. Trimming left V 5 bases short and J 3 bases short, with 14 bases between. Germline V lookup: CDR1 SGHVS, CDR2 FNYEAQ. This CDR3 is CASSQWGQNYNSPLHF. Here the CDR3 DNA reads TGTGCCAGCAGCCAATGGGGCCAAAACTATAATTCACCCCTCCACTTT.

The genes are TRBV21-1 and TRBJ1-1; the D call TRBD1 from the table was never checked on the DNA. TRBV21-1 is listed as a pseudogene. This CDR3 region has 15 residues. CDR3 loop: CASNRRGHLNTEAFF. In DNA, the CDR3 is TGTGCCAGCAACCGACGAGGACATCTGAACACTGAAGCTTTCTTT.

V gene TRBV27 combines with J gene TRBJ2-3; D possibly corresponds to TRBD1 (5 bases). Germline values: CDR1 MNHEY, CDR2 SMNVEV (reference sequence). This CDR3 comprises 15 residues. The V and J ends lost 6 bases and 5 bases respectively, with 18 bases between them. The CDR3 bases are TGTGCCAGCAGAGCACCAGGATCGCAGGGAGATACGCAGTATTTT. Translation: CASRAPGSQGDTQYF.

The V call is TRBV10-3, the J call TRBJ2-5; D not certain. This CDR3 region has 13 residues. The germline V and J ends were trimmed by 2 bases and 5 bases, with 9 bases remaining between them. Per the germline V gene, CDR1 is ENHRY and CDR2 is SYGVKD. CDR3 nucleotide sequence: TGTGCCATCAGTGAGGAACCAGTCGAGACCCAGTACTTC. Protein product: CAISEEPVETQYF.

The rearrangement links TRBV19 to TRBJ1-5; D is perhaps TRBD1 (5 bases). This CDR3 is built from 18 residues. V lost 5 bases to trimming and J lost 0 bases, with 20 bases between them. The germline V gene encodes CDR1 LNHDA and CDR2 SQIVND (reference sequence). CDR3 sequence (DNA): TGTGCCAGTAGTCACGCCCCACGGCAGGGTAATAGCAATCAGCCCCAGCATTTT. This translates into CASSHAPRQGNSNQPQHF. Filled out from reference TRBV19 and TRBJ1-5, the complete variable domain reads DGGITQSPKYLFRKEGQNVTLSCEQNLNHDAMYWYRQDPGQGLRLIYYSQIVNDFQKGDIAEGYSVSREKKESFPLTVTSAQKNPTAFYLCASSHAPRQGNSNQPQHFGDGTRLSIL.

V is TRBV18 and J is TRBJ2-1, with a possible D match to TRBD2 (6 bases). This CDR3 comprises 15 residues. Germline V gives CDR1 KGHSH, CDR2 LQKENI. Trimming pared 3 bases from V and 5 bases from J, leaving 14 bases between. This CDR3 reads CASSPQPGEDNEQFF. The CDR3, as DNA: TGTGCCAGCTCACCCCAGCCGGGGGAAGACAATGAGCAGTTCTTC.

The chain combines TRBV19 with TRBJ1-2; tentatively, D is TRBD1 (6 bases). The germline V and J ends were trimmed by 3 bases and 4 bases, with 9 bases remaining between them. The CDR3 has 13 residues. Per germline, CDR1 LNHDA and CDR2 SQIVND (reference sequence). The CDR3 bases are TGTGCCAGTAGTATGGGGGCTCGCTATGGCTACACCTTC. Translated, it gives CASSMGARYGYTF.

This clone has only one observation. This chain joins TRBV6-5 and TRBJ2-1, with D possibly being TRBD1 (6 bases). The CDR3 has 15 residues. Between the trimmed V and J ends, which lost 10 bases and 4 bases, there was a span of 20 bases. CDR1 and CDR2 (germline): MNHEY, SVGAGI. The CDR3 DNA reads TGTGCCACCCTACGTACAGGGTTGCCATACAATGAGCAGTTCTTC. The encoded protein is CATLRTGLPYNEQFF.

This chain connects TRBV2 to TRBJ1-3; 7 bases agree with TRBD1. Germline CDR1 reads SNHLY; CDR2 reads FYNNEI. This CDR3 has 14 residues. V was pared by 6 bases and J by 2 bases, with 4 bases of the junction left unmatched. The CDR3, as DNA: TGTGCCAGCAGGGGGACAGTAACTGGAAACACCATATATTTT. Encoded protein: CASRGTVTGNTIYF.

The CDR3 loop is CASRTGPYEQYF. The CDR3 bases are TGCGCCAGCAGGACAGGTCCCTACGAGCAGTACTTC. The chain links TRBV5-1 to TRBJ2-7, with a tentative D call TRBD1 (6 bases). This CDR3 has 12 amino acids. Germline V gene lookup returns CDR1 SGHRS and CDR2 YFSETQ. The V end was cut by 5 bases, the J end by 2 bases, with 8 bases between. Complete variable domain (other parts from reference TRBV5-1 and TRBJ2-7): KAGVTQTPRYLIKTRGQQVTLSCSPISGHRSVSWYQQTPGQGLQFLFEYFSETQRNKGNFPGRFSGRQFSNSRSEMNVSTLELGDSALYLCASRTGPYEQYFGPGTRLTVT.

This chain joins TRBV11-2 and TRBJ1-2; 8 positions agree with TRBD1. The CDR3 totals 14 residues. The ends lost 4 bases at V and 2 bases at J; junction bases unmatched: 3. Per germline, CDR1 SGHAT and CDR2 FQNNGV. The chain's CDR3 is CASSSGQGNYGYTF. The DNA for the CDR3 is TGTGCCAGCAGCTCAGGACAGGGAAACTATGGCTACACCTTC.